This is a list of T cell receptor beta chains from one sample in a study of T cell changes during pregnancy in multiple sclerosis. Profiled with immunoSEQ multiplex PCR; TCRdb holds only in-frame clones, not every one. The sample carries 30,000 to 40,000 clones, 89% recorded once. The sequencing used CD8+ T cells from peripheral blood mononuclear cells, collected in the second trimester of pregnancy. These receptors originate from a female donor with multiple sclerosis, enrolled in a pregnancy study. Both conserved end residues are part of each CDR3. D genes are given only for firm matches. Not all rows give a size; the values are once, few, many and, for expanded clones, a class.

cdr3_aa | cdr3_nt | clone_size | cdr3_length | j_call | v_call | d_call
CASSEETSGLNEQFF | TGTGCCAGCAGTGAGGAAACTAGCGGCCTCAATGAGCAGTTCTTC | . | 15 | TRBJ2-1 | TRBV6-4 | TRBD2
CASSDSGQGYNEQFF | TGTGCCAGCAGTGACTCGGGACAGGGATACAATGAGCAGTTCTTC | . | 15 | TRBJ2-1 | TRBV6-4 | TRBD1
CASSEGTGRGGLIQETQYF | TGTGCCAGCAGTGAAGGGACAGGGAGGGGGGGACTGATTCAAGAGACCCAGTACTTC | . | 19 | TRBJ2-5 | TRBV2 | .
CASSASLREGSVYNEQFF | TGTGCCAGCAGCGCGAGCCTCCGGGAGGGCAGTGTTTACAATGAGCAGTTCTTC | once | 18 | TRBJ2-1 | TRBV9 | TRBD2
CASGFSQPGLAGETGANVLTF | TGTGCTAGTGGTTTTTCTCAACCGGGACTAGCGGGAGAAACCGGGGCCAACGTCCTGACTTTC | . | 21 | TRBJ2-6 | TRBV12-5 | TRBD2
CASSHIRREGWETQYF | TGTGCCAGCAGCCACATTCGTCGGGAGGGTTGGGAGACCCAGTACTTC | . | 16 | TRBJ2-5 | TRBV7-9 | TRBD2
CASSLPGATNEKLFF | TGCGCCAGCAGCTTGCCGGGAGCAACTAATGAAAAACTGTTTTTT | . | 15 | TRBJ1-4 | TRBV5-1 | .
CASSYRNEQFF | TGTGCCAGCAGTTATCGGAATGAGCAGTTCTTC | . | 11 | TRBJ2-1 | TRBV6-6 | .
CASSEDLDRGDSDGEQFF | TGCGCCAGCAGTGAGGACCTCGACAGGGGAGACTCCGACGGTGAGCAGTTCTTC | . | 18 | TRBJ2-1 | TRBV10-1 | TRBD1
CASSLRGAAYDSNQPQHF | TGTGCCAGCAGTTTAAGGGGTGCAGCGTATGATAGCAATCAGCCCCAGCATTTT | . | 18 | TRBJ1-5 | TRBV28 | .
CASSSDPHRGRETQYF | TGCGCCAGCAGCTCGGACCCCCACAGGGGTCGGGAGACCCAGTACTTC | . | 16 | TRBJ2-5 | TRBV5-1 | TRBD1
CASSAETDEQYF | TGTGCCAGTAGTGCAGAAACAGACGAGCAGTACTTC | . | 12 | TRBJ2-7 | TRBV19 | .